The rows below give T cell receptor beta chains drawn from one sample of a study of T cell responses to AZD1222 COVID-19 vaccine. TCRdb's table, derived via immunoSEQ multiplex PCR, lists solely in-frame clones and lacks some. The sample has 150,000 to 200,000 clones; 75% to 90% are singletons. The material was peripheral blood, obtained on day 0 of MenACWY control vaccination. These receptors originate from an adult in good health. CDR3s include the opening cysteine and the closing phenylalanine or tryptophan. A D gene is named only where the DNA matches it firmly. Where a row states a size, it is once, few, many or the class of an expanded clone; other rows omit it.

j_gene | abundance | v_gene | d_gene | CDR3aa | CDR3nt
TRBJ1-5 | - | TRBV28 | - | CASSLRGFNQPQHF | TGTGCCAGCAGTTTAAGGGGGTTTAATCAGCCCCAGCATTTT
TRBJ1-6 | - | TRBV6-5 | - | CASSYRASSLNSPLHF | TGTGCCAGCAGTTACAGAGCAAGCAGCCTTAATTCACCCCTCCACTTT
TRBJ1-1 | - | TRBV12-3/TRBV12-4 | - | CASSLMGNTEAFF | TGTGCCAGCAGTTTAATGGGGAACACTGAAGCTTTCTTT
TRBJ1-4 | - | TRBV28 | TRBD1 | CASTDRGWEKLFF | TGTGCCAGCACAGACAGGGGATGGGAAAAACTGTTTTTT
TRBJ1-1 | - | TRBV4-2 | - | CASSQTGRHTEAFF | TGTGCCAGCAGCCAGACCGGGAGACACACTGAAGCTTTCTTT
TRBJ1-4 | - | TRBV6-5 | TRBD1 | CASTLGQGVEKLFF | TGTGCCAGCACCCTGGGACAGGGAGTCGAAAAACTGTTTTTT
TRBJ1-4 | - | TRBV27 | - | CASSLMRRGGPYNEKLFF | TGTGCCAGCAGTTTAATGAGGCGAGGGGGGCCCTATAATGAAAAACTGTTTTTT
TRBJ2-1 | - | TRBV5-1 | TRBD2 | CASSLDAGDNEQFF | TGCGCCAGCAGCTTGGATGCGGGGGACAATGAGCAGTTCTTC
TRBJ1-5 | - | TRBV7-3 | - | CASSARGNQPQHF | TGTGCCAGCAGCGCTAGGGGAAATCAGCCCCAGCATTTT
TRBJ2-4 | - | TRBV3-1/TRBV3-2 | - | CASSQEGISSIQYF | TGTGCCAGCAGCCAAGAGGGAATTTCAAGCATTCAGTACTTC
TRBJ1-1 | - | TRBV28 | TRBD1 | CASSATGGTEAFF | TGTGCCAGCAGTGCCACAGGGGGCACTGAAGCTTTCTTT
TRBJ2-3 | - | TRBV3-1/TRBV3-2 | - | CASSRLVSSTDTQYF | TGTGCCAGCAGCCGACTAGTATCTAGCACAGATACGCAGTATTTT
TRBJ1-1 | - | TRBV6-5 | - | CASTRTENTEAFF | TGTGCCAGCACCCGTACAGAAAACACTGAAGCTTTCTTT
TRBJ2-7 | - | TRBV28 | - | CASSFSGRDGQYF | TGTGCCAGCAGTTTTTCGGGACGGGATGGGCAGTACTTC
TRBJ2-3 | once | TRBV11-2 | - | CASSARLADTQYF | TGTGCCAGCAGCGCCCGACTAGCAGATACGCAGTATTTT
TRBJ2-7 | once | TRBV28 | TRBD1 | CASDRQGQPYEQYF | TGTGCCAGCGATAGACAGGGCCAACCCTACGAGCAGTACTTC
TRBJ2-7 | - | TRBV10-3 | - | CAISGARSYEQYF | TGTGCCATCAGTGGGGCCAGATCCTACGAGCAGTACTTC
TRBJ2-5 | - | TRBV5-1 | - | CASSLVGGLETQYF | TGCGCCAGCAGCTTGGTCGGGGGTTTGGAGACCCAGTACTTC
TRBJ1-3 | few | TRBV28 | - | CASSSSKSGNTIYF | TGTGCCAGCAGTTCCTCTAAATCTGGAAACACCATATATTTT
TRBJ2-3 | - | TRBV7-3 | - | CASSLRYAGTQYF | TGTGCCAGCAGCTTAAGGTATGCTGGTACGCAGTATTTT
TRBJ2-7 | - | TRBV7-9 | - | CASSFAGEGYEQYF | TGTGCCAGCAGCTTCGCCGGGGAAGGCTACGAGCAGTACTTC
TRBJ2-2 | - | TRBV28 | TRBD1 | CASSSGGTNTGELFF | TGTGCCAGCAGTTCAGGGGGCACGAACACCGGGGAGCTGTTTTTT
TRBJ2-5 | - | TRBV5-1 | TRBD2 | CASSLREDPFQETQYF | TGCGCCAGCAGCTTGCGGGAGGACCCGTTCCAAGAGACCCAGTACTTC
TRBJ2-5 | - | TRBV28 | - | CASSLMAGVETQYF | TGTGCCAGCAGTTTAATGGCAGGGGTAGAGACCCAGTACTTC